A selection of T cell receptor beta chains follows, all from one sample in a study of T cell responses to AZD1222 COVID-19 vaccine. Profiled with immunoSEQ multiplex PCR; TCRdb holds only in-frame clones, not every one. The sample holds 150,000 to 200,000 clones, approximately 94% seen once. The sequenced sample was peripheral blood, obtained on day 0 of AZD1222 vaccination. Receptor source: an adult in good health. The CDR3 runs from the conserved cysteine through the conserved F or W. D genes are given only for firm matches. Rows may omit the clone size; those that give it use once, few, many or a size class.

TRBV10-3	TRBJ2-3	-	-	TGTGCCATCAGTGAGCCGAAGACAGATACGCAGTATTTT	CAISEPKTDTQYF
TRBV7-3	TRBJ2-1	-	TRBD2	TGTGCCAGCAGCTTAAACAGCGGGAGTAGGTATGAGCAGTTCTTC	CASSLNSGSRYEQFF
TRBV30	TRBJ1-4	-	-	TGTGCCTGTCCGTCAACTAATGAAAAACTGTTTTTT	CACPSTNEKLFF
TRBV2	TRBJ1-2	-	-	TGTGCCAGCAGCCTTGACACCAACTATGGCTACACCTTC	CASSLDTNYGYTF
TRBV28	TRBJ2-3	-	-	TGTGCCAGCAGTTTGGGGCGGACGTTCATCGGTCATACGCAGTATTTT	CASSLGRTFIGHTQYF
TRBV11-2	TRBJ2-7	once	-	TGTGCCAGCGGCCGGACGCGGGACTACGAGCAGTACTTC	CASGRTRDYEQYF
TRBV5-4	TRBJ1-2	-	-	TGTGCCAGCAGCTCTCTCTCCGGGACATCACCTTCAGCTAACTATGGCTACACCTTC	CASSSLSGTSPSANYGYTF
TRBV3-1/TRBV3-2	TRBJ2-2	-	TRBD1	TGTGCCAGCAGCCAAGTTGTAAGAAGGGGGCTTCGAAACACCGGGGAGCTGTTTTTT	CASSQVVRRGLRNTGELFF
TRBV19	TRBJ2-3	-	TRBD2	TGTGCCAGTACCGTAAGCGGGAGTCGGGAAGATACGCAGTATTTT	CASTVSGSREDTQYF
TRBV4-1	TRBJ2-5	-	-	TGCGCCAGCCAGACTCGAACGCCTGGGAGGGAGACCCAGTACTTC	CASQTRTPGRETQYF
TRBV19	TRBJ2-2	-	TRBD1	TGTGCCAGTAGTACCGGACGACAGGGGGCGGTTGGGGAGCTGTTTTTT	CASSTGRQGAVGELFF
TRBV20-1	TRBJ1-2	once	-	TGCAGTGCTAGTGGGGGCCCGAGGGGTGGCTACACCTTC	CSASGGPRGGYTF
TRBV18	TRBJ1-6	-	-	TGTGCCAGCTCACCGTCCCGGGACCTTAATTCACCCCTCCACTTT	CASSPSRDLNSPLHF
TRBV7-9	TRBJ2-6	-	-	TGTGCCAGCAGCTTGGTTCGGCTCTCTGGGGCCAACGTCCTGACTTTC	CASSLVRLSGANVLTF
TRBV11-2	TRBJ2-5	-	-	TGTGCCAGCAGCCCTGGGGGGAGAGTAAACCGAGCGGAGACCCAGTACTTC	CASSPGGRVNRAETQYF
TRBV30	TRBJ2-7	once	-	TGTGCCTGGAGTACGGACAGTATCAAGCAGTACTTC	CAWSTDSIKQYF